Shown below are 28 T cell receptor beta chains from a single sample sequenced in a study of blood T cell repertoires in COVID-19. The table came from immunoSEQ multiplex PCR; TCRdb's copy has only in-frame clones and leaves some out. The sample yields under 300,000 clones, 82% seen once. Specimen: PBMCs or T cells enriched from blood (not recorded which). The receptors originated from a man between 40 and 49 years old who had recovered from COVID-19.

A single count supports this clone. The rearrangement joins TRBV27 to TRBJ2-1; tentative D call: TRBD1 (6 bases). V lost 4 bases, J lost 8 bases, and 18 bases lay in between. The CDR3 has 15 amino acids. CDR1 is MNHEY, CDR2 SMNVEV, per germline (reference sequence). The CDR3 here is CASSSVVGAVDEQFF. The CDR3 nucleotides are TGTGCCAGCAGTTCCGTCGTGGGGGCAGTCGATGAGCAGTTCTTC.

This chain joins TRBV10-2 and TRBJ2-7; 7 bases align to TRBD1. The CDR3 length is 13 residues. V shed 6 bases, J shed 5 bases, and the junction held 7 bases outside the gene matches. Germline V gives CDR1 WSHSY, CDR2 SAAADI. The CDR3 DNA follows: TGCGCCAGCAGGACAGGGAGAGCCAACGAGCAGTACTTC. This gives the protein CASRTGRANEQYF.

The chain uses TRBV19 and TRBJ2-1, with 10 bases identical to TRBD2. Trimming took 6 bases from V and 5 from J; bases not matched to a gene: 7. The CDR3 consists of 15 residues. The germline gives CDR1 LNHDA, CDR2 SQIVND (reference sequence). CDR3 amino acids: CASRPWTSGDNEQFF. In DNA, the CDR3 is TGTGCCAGTAGACCCTGGACTAGCGGAGACAATGAGCAGTTCTTC.

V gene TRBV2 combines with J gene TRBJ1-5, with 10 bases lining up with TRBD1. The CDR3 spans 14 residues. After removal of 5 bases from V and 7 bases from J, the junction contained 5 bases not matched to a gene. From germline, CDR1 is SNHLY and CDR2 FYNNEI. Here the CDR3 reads CASSPTGGLQPQHF. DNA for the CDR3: TGTGCCAGCAGTCCGACAGGGGGCTTACAGCCCCAGCATTTT.

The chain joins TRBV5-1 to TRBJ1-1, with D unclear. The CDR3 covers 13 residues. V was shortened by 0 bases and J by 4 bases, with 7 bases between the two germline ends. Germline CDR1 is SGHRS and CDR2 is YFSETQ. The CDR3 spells CASSLVAGTEAFF. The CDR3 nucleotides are TGCGCCAGCAGCTTGGTGGCGGGCACTGAAGCTTTCTTT.

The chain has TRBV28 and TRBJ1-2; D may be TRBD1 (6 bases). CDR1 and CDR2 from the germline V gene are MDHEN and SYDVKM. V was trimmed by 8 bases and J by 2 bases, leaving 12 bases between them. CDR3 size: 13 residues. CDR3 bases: TGTGCCAGCTTACAGGGAACGAACTATGGCTACACCTTC. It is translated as CASLQGTNYGYTF.

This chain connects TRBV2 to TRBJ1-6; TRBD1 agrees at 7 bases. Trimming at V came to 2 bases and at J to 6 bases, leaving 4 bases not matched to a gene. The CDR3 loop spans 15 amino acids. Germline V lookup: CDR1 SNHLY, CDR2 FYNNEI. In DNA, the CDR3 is TGTGCCAGCAGTGAATTTGGGACAGCTAATTCACCCCTCCACTTT. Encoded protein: CASSEFGTANSPLHF. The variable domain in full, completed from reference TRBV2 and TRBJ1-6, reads EPEVTQTPSHQVTQMGQEVILRCVPISNHLYFYWYRQILGQKVEFLVSFYNNEISEKSEIFDDQFSVERPDGSNFTLKIRSTKLEDSAMYFCASSEFGTANSPLHFGNGTRLTVT.

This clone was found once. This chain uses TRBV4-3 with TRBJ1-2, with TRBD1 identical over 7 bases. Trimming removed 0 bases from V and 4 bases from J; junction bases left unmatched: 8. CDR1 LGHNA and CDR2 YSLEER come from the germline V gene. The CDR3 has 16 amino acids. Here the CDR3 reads CASSQDVSGGSYGYTF. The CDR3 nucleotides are TGCGCCAGCAGCCAAGATGTGTCAGGGGGTTCCTATGGCTACACCTTC.

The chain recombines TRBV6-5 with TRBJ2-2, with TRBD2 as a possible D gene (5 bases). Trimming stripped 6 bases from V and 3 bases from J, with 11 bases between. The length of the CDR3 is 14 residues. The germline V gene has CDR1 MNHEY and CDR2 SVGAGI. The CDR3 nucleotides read TGTGCCAGCAGGAGGGCCCCGGACACCGGGGAGCTGTTTTTT. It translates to CASRRAPDTGELFF.

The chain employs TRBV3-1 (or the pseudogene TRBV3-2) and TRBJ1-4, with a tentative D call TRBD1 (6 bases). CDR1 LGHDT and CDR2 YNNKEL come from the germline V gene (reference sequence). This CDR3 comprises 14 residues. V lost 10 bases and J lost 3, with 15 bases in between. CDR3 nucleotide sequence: TGTGCCACCACTTCGACAGGCGCTAATGAAAAACTGTTTTTT. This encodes CATTSTGANEKLFF.

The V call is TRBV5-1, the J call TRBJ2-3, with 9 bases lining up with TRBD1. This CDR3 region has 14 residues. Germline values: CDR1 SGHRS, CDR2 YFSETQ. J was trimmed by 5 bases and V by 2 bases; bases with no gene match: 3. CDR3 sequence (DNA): TGCGCCAGCAGCTTACAGGGGGCCGGAGATACGCAGTATTTT. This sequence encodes CASSLQGAGDTQYF.

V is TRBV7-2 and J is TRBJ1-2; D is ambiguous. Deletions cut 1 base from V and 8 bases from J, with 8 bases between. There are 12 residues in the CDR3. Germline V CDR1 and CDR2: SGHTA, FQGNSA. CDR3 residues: CASSLVYKGYTF. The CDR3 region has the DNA TGTGCCAGCAGCTTAGTTTACAAGGGCTACACCTTC.

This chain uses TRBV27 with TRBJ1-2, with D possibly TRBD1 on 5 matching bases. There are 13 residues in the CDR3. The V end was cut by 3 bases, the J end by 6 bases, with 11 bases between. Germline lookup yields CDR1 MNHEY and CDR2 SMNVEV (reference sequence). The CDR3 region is CASSFLQGHGYTF. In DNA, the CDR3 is TGTGCCAGCAGTTTTCTCCAGGGCCATGGCTACACCTTC.

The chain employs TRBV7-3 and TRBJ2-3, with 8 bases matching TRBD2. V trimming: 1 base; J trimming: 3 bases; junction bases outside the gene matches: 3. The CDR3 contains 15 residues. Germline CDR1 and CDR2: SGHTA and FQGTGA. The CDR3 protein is CASSLIAGGTDTQYF. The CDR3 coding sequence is TGTGCCAGCAGCTTAATCGCGGGGGGTACAGATACGCAGTATTTT. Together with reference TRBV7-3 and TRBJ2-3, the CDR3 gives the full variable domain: GAGVSQTPSNKVTEKGKYVELRCDPISGHTALYWYRQSLGQGPEFLIYFQGTGAADDSGLPNDRFFAVRPEGSVSTLKIQRTERGDSAVYLCASSLIAGGTDTQYFGPGTRLTVL.

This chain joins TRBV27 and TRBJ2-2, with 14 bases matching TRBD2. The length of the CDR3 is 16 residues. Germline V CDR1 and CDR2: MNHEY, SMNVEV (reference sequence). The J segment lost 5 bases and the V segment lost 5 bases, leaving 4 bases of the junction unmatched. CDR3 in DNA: TGTGCCAGCAGTCCCGGGACTAGCGGGAGAACCGGGGAGCTGTTTTTT. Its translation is CASSPGTSGRTGELFF.

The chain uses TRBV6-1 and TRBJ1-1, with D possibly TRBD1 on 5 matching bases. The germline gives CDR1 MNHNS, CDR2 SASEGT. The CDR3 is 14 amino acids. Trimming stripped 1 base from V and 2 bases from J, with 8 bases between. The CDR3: CASSEDRGNTEAFF. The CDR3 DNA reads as TGTGCCAGCAGTGAAGATAGGGGAAACACTGAAGCTTTCTTT.

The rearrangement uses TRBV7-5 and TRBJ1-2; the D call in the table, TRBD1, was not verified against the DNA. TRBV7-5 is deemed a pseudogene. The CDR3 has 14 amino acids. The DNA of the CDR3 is TGTGTCAGAATGGGGGCGGGACAGGCTCGCGGCTACACCTTC. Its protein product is CVRMGAGQARGYTF.

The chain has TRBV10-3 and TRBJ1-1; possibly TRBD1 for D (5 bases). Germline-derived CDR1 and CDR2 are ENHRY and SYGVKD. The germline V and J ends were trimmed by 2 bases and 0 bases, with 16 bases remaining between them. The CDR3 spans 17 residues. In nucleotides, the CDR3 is TGTGCCATCAGTGAGCCACGGACAAGGGATATGAACACTGAAGCTTTCTTT. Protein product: CAISEPRTRDMNTEAFF.

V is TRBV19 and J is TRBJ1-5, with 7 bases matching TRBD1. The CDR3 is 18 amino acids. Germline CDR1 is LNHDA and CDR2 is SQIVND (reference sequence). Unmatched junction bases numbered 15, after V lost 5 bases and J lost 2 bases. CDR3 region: CASSPTRDSRWGNQPQHF. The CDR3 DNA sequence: TGTGCCAGTAGTCCAACCCGGGACAGTCGGTGGGGCAATCAGCCCCAGCATTTT.

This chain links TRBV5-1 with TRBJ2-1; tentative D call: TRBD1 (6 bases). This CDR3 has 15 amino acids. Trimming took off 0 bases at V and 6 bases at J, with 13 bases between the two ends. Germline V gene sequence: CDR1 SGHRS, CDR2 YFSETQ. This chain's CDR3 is CASSLAAGAGNEQFF. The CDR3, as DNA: TGCGCCAGCAGCTTGGCCGCAGGGGCGGGCAATGAGCAGTTCTTC.

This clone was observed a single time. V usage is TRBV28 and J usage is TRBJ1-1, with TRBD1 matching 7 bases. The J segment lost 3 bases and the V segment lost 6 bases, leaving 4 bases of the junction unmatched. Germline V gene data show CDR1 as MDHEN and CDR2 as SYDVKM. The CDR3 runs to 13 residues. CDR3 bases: TGTGCCAGCAGGCTTACAGGGGACACTGAAGCTTTCTTT. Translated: CASRLTGDTEAFF.

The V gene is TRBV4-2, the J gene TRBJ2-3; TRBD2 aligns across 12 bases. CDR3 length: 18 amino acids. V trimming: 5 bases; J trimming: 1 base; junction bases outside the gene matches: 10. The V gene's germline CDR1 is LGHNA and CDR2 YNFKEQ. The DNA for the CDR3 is TGTGCCAGCAGCTATACGACTAGCGGGGGTTTCCGCACAGATACGCAGTATTTT. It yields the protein CASSYTTSGGFRTDTQYF.

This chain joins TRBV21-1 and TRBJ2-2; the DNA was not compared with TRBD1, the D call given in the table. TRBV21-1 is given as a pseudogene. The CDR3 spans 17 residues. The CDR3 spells CASSKIGSQGVAGELFF. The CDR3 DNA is TGTGCCAGCAGCAAAATCGGTAGCCAGGGGGTCGCCGGGGAGCTGTTTTTT.

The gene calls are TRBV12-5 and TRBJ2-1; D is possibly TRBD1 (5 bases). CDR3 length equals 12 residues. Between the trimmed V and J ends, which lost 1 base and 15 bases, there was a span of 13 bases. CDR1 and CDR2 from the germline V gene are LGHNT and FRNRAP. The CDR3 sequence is CASGLGAGAPFF. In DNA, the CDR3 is TGTGCTAGTGGTTTGGGGGCTGGGGCCCCGTTCTTC.

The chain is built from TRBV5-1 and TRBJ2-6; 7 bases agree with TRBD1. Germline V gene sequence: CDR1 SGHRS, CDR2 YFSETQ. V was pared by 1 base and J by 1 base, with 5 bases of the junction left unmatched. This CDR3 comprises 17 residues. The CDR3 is CASSLSQQGSGANVLTF. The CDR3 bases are TGCGCCAGCAGCTTGAGTCAACAGGGGTCTGGGGCCAACGTCCTGACTTTC. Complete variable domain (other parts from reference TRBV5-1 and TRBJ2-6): KAGVTQTPRYLIKTRGQQVTLSCSPISGHRSVSWYQQTPGQGLQFLFEYFSETQRNKGNFPGRFSGRQFSNSRSEMNVSTLELGDSALYLCASSLSQQGSGANVLTFGAGSRLTVL.

CDR3 amino acids: CASSSVGRGLYNSPLHF. The CDR3 nucleotides are TGTGCCAGCAGCTCGGTCGGGAGGGGTCTTTATAATTCACCCCTCCACTTT. The genes are TRBV7-8 and TRBJ1-6; a weak D match, TRBD1 (5 bases). Germline V gene sequence: CDR1 SGHVS, CDR2 FQNEAQ. This CDR3 has 17 amino acids. Trimming shortened V by 4 bases and J by 4 bases, and 17 bases separated the two germline ends.

CDR3 loop: CASSRTGGGPNEQFF. The CDR3 nucleotides are TGTGCCAGCAGTCGGACAGGGGGTGGTCCCAATGAGCAGTTCTTC. This sequence joins TRBV7-3 and TRBJ2-1, with TRBD1 identical over 10 bases. This CDR3 spans 15 amino acids. Losses at the gene ends were 6 bases for V and 6 bases for J; bases not matched to a gene: 8. The germline V gene has CDR1 SGHTA and CDR2 FQGTGA.

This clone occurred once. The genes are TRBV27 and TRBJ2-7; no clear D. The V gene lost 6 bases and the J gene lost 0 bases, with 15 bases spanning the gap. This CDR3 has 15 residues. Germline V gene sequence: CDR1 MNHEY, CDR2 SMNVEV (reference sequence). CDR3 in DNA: TGTGCCAGCAGCACCCACGGTTCGGGCTCCTACGAGCAGTACTTC. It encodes CASSTHGSGSYEQYF.